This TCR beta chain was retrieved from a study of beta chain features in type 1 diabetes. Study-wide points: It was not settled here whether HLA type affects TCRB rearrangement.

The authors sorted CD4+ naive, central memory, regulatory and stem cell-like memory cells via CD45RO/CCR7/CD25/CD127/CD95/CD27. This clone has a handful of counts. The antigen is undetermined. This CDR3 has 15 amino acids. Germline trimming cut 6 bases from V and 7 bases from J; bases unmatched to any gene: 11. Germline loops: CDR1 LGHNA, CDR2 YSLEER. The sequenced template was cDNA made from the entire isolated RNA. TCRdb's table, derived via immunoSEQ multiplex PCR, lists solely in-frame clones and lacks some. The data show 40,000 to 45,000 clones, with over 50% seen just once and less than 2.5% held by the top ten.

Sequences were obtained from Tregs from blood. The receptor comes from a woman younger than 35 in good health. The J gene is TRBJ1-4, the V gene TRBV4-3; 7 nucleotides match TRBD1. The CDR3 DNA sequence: TGCGCCAGCAGTCTCGCCGGGACAGCTGGTGAAAAACTGTTTTTT. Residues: CASSLAGTAGEKLFF.